The rows below give T cell receptor beta chains drawn from one sample of a study of blood T cell repertoires in COVID-19. TCRdb's copy holds only in-frame clones and misses some; the assay was immunoSEQ multiplex PCR. The table lists 250,000 or so clones, 75% to 90% of them singletons. The sequencing input was peripheral blood. The receptors stem from a man aged 25-40 years with active or convalescent COVID-19. The CDR3 runs from the conserved cysteine through the conserved F or W. A D gene is named only where the DNA matches it firmly. A clone size is listed for some rows: how often the clone was seen (once, few, many), or a class if it is expanded.

17	-	-	TRBV19	TRBJ1-1	TGTGCCAGTACCCCGGCGGGGTCAGTTTATTTGAACACTGAAGCTTTCTTT	CASTPAGSVYLNTEAFF
12	-	-	TRBV9	TRBJ1-3	TGTGCCAGCAGCGTGGACTCCGTCACCATATATTTT	CASSVDSVTIYF
17	-	-	TRBV4-1	TRBJ2-1	TGCGCCAGCAGCCAAGATTCATCCAGAGGGTCCTACAATGAGCAGTTCTTC	CASSQDSSRGSYNEQFF
15	-	few	TRBV9	TRBJ2-5	TGTGCCAGCAGCGTAACCCAGACAGGAGGAGAGACCCAGTACTTC	CASSVTQTGGETQYF
15	-	-	TRBV11-1	TRBJ1-1	TGTGCCAGCAGCTTAGGGTCAGGGGCTCAGATTGAAGCTTTCTTT	CASSLGSGAQIEAFF
13	TRBD1	-	TRBV30	TRBJ1-2	TGTGCCTGGGGACAGGGGAGACCCTATGGCTACACCTTC	CAWGQGRPYGYTF
16	TRBD1	-	TRBV6-1	TRBJ1-1	TGTGCCAGCAGTGAATTTAGGGGACAGTACAACACTGAAGCTTTCTTT	CASSEFRGQYNTEAFF
14	-	-	TRBV9	TRBJ1-1	TGTGCCAGCAGCGTCGATTTAGTAACCACTGAAGCTTTCTTT	CASSVDLVTTEAFF
13	-	few	TRBV21-1	TRBJ1-2	TGTGCCAGCTGGGACAGGGAGTGCTATGGCTACACCTTC	CASWDRECYGYTF
15	-	-	TRBV11-3	TRBJ1-3	TGTGCCAGCAGCTTCGACGGAACGGGAGGAAACACCATATATTTT	CASSFDGTGGNTIYF
16	TRBD1	few	TRBV5-1	TRBJ1-1	TGCGCCAGCAGCGCGGACAGGGGGCAACTTGGCACTGAAGCTTTCTTT	CASSADRGQLGTEAFF
14	-	-	TRBV18	TRBJ1-1	TGTGCCAGCTCACCCAACCAGCGAAACACTGAAGCTTTCTTT	CASSPNQRNTEAFF
14	-	once	TRBV6-2/TRBV6-3	TRBJ1-5	TGTGCCAGCAGTTATGCTACAGGAATTCAGCCCCAGCATTTT	CASSYATGIQPQHF
13	TRBD1	once	TRBV27	TRBJ1-2	TGTGCCAGCAGGACAGGGGATGCGCGGGGCTACACCTTC	CASRTGDARGYTF
18	TRBD1	-	TRBV27	TRBJ1-4	TGTGCCAGCAGTTCCGACCGGGACAGGGTGACGGGTTATGAAAAACTGTTTTTT	CASSSDRDRVTGYEKLFF
13	-	-	TRBV9	TRBJ1-2	TGTGCCAGCAGCCCTGAGGGAGGTCATGGCTACACCTTC	CASSPEGGHGYTF
13	-	-	TRBV2	TRBJ2-3	TGTGCCAGCAAGGAGACTACCACAGATACGCAGTATTTT	CASKETTTDTQYF
16	TRBD2	few	TRBV7-6	TRBJ2-3	TGTGCCAGCAGCTTAAGTAGCGGGGGGCCCACAGATACGCAGTATTTT	CASSLSSGGPTDTQYF
12	-	-	TRBV12-3/TRBV12-4	TRBJ1-1	TGTGCCAGCAGTTTCGGGAACACTGAAGCTTTCTTT	CASSFGNTEAFF
14	TRBD2	-	TRBV2	TRBJ2-7	TGTGCCAGCGGACTGGGACTAGCGGGGGGGGTAAAGTACTTC	CASGLGLAGGVKYF
14	TRBD2	-	TRBV2	TRBJ2-5	TGTGCCAGCAATCTAGCGGACCTCCAAGAGACCCAGTACTTC	CASNLADLQETQYF
14	-	-	TRBV28	TRBJ2-3	TGTGCCACCAAGGGGCCTACAAGCACAGATACGCAGTATTTT	CATKGPTSTDTQYF
17	-	-	TRBV7-9	TRBJ1-4	TGTGCCAGCAGCAAAAGTCGAGGGGGGGCAACTAATGAAAAACTGTTTTTT	CASSKSRGGATNEKLFF
16	TRBD1	-	TRBV9	TRBJ2-5	TGTGCCAGCAGCAACACTGGGACAGGTGTGGGAGAGACCCAGTACTTC	CASSNTGTGVGETQYF
13	-	few	TRBV7-2	TRBJ1-2	TGTGCCAGCAGCTTAACAGGAACCTATGGCTACACCTTC	CASSLTGTYGYTF
17	TRBD1	few	TRBV6-1	TRBJ2-6	TGTGCCAGCAGTGCGGACAGGGGTAGGTCTGGGGCCAACGTCCTGACTTTC	CASSADRGRSGANVLTF
12	-	-	TRBV9	TRBJ1-4	TGTGCCAGCAGCGCGACCGAGCGTGAACTGTTTTTT	CASSATERELFF
14	TRBD1	few	TRBV29-1	TRBJ1-5	TGCAGCGTGGGACAGGGGGCAGGCAATCAGCCCCAGCATTTT	CSVGQGAGNQPQHF
15	TRBD2	-	TRBV7-9	TRBJ2-3	TGTGCCAGCACCGAAAGGGCGGGGGGGCAAGATACGCAGTATTTT	CASTERAGGQDTQYF
14	TRBD1	few	TRBV18	TRBJ1-6	TGTGCCAGCTCACCAGACAGGGGAGTCTCACCCCTCCACTTT	CASSPDRGVSPLHF
12	-	-	TRBV18	TRBJ1-1	TGTGCCAGACTACAGGGTGACACTGAAGCTTTCTTT	CARLQGDTEAFF
15	TRBD2	-	TRBV13	TRBJ2-7	TGTGCCAGCAGCTTCCCTTCGGGGGGGGCTTACGAGCAGTACTTC	CASSFPSGGAYEQYF
16	TRBD2	-	TRBV11-2	TRBJ2-3	TGTGCCAGCAGCCCGCCTAGCGGGGGGGCCCCAGATACGCAGTATTTT	CASSPPSGGAPDTQYF
15	-	-	TRBV2	TRBJ2-7	TGTGCCAGCAGTGAACTGATAGGAGCGTTCTACGAGCAGTACTTC	CASSELIGAFYEQYF
15	-	-	TRBV7-9	TRBJ2-5	TGTGCCAGCAGTAACCCACAGGGTTCGTTAGAGACCCAGTACTTC	CASSNPQGSLETQYF
14	TRBD2	-	TRBV5-8	TRBJ2-3	TGTGCCAGCAGCCAATTGAGGGGCGGGGGGGCGCAGTATTTT	CASSQLRGGGAQYF